This T cell receptor (beta chain) is from a study of shared clonotypes between healthy human individuals. At the level of the study: Per donor, CD8 memory used one plate, CD8 naive used two, CD4 memory used three and CD4 naive used three.

V was pared by 9 bases and J by 3 bases, with 11 bases between. The CDR3 runs to 12 residues. CDR1 and CDR2 from the germline V gene are SGHNT and YYREEE (reference sequence). The sorted-subset replicate PCRs were given around 200 ng DNA, which is 31,000 or so T cell genomes. Produced via immunoSEQ multiplex PCR; TCRdb's table is partial and in-frame only. The sample includes about 1.5 million clones, about 96% of them seen just once. Memory CD4+ cells were the fraction left after CD45RA+ naive selection. The table lists this clone with a count of one. Source material: naive CD4+ T cells sorted from blood. This sample's subset: CD45RA+ positively selected. The TCR was taken from a man between 25 and 39 years old in good health. This sequence joins TRBV5-4 and TRBJ2-3; tentative D call: TRBD2 (6 bases). In DNA form, the CDR3 reads TGTGCCACCGGAGGAGGGACAGATACGCAGTATTTT. It encodes CATGGGTDTQYF.